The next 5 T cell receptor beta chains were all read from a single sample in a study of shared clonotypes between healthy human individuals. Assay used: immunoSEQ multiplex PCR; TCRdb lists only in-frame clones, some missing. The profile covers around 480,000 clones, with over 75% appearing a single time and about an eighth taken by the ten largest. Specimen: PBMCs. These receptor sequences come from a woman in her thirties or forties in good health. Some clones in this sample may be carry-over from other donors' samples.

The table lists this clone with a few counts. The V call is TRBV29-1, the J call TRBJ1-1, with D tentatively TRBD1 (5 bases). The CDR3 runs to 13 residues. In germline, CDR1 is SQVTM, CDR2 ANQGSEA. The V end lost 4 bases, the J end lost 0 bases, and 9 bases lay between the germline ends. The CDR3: CSVAGPMNTEAFF. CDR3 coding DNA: TGCAGCGTTGCAGGGCCCATGAACACTGAAGCTTTCTTT.

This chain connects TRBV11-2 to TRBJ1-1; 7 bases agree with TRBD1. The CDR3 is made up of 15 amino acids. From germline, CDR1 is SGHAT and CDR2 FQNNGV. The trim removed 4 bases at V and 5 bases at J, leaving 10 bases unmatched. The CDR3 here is CASSSDSGGGTEAFF. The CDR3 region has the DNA TGTGCCAGCAGCTCCGACTCAGGGGGAGGAACTGAAGCTTTCTTT.

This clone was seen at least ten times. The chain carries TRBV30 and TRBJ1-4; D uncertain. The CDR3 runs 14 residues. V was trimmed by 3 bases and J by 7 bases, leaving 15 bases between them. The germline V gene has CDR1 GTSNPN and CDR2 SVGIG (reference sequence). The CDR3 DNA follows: TGTGCCTGGAGCGCCACTCAACCGCCTGAAAAACTGTTTTTT. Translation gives CAWSATQPPEKLFF.

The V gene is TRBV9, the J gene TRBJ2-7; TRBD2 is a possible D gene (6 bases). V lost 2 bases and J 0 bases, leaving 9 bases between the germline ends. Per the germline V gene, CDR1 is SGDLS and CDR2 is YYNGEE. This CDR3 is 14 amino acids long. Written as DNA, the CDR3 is TGTGCCAGCAGCGTTACTAGCACCTCCTACGAGCAGTACTTC. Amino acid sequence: CASSVTSTSYEQYF. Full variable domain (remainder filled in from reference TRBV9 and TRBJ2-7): DSGVTQTPKHLITATGQRVTLRCSPRSGDLSVYWYQQSLDQGLQFLIQYYNGEERAKGNILERFSAQQFPDLHSELNLSSLELGDSALYFCASSVTSTSYEQYFGPGTRLTVT.

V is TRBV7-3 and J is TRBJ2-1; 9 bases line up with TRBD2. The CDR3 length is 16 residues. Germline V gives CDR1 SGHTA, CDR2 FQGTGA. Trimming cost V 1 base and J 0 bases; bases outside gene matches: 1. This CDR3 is CASSLKLAGSYNEQFF. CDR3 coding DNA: TGTGCCAGCAGCTTAAAACTAGCGGGCTCCTACAATGAGCAGTTCTTC. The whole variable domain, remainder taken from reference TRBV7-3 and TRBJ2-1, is GAGVSQTPSNKVTEKGKYVELRCDPISGHTALYWYRQSLGQGPEFLIYFQGTGAADDSGLPNDRFFAVRPEGSVSTLKIQRTERGDSAVYLCASSLKLAGSYNEQFFGPGTRLTVL.